The TCR beta chain under discussion was sequenced for a study of cytomegalovirus exposure and HLA in healthy donors (dated by TCRdb to 2016 to 2017). With regard to the full study: According to an earlier analysis of a few hundred of the donors, some 180 million T cells yielded 90 million to 140 million unique TCR beta sequences and approximately 280 Gb of sequence data. Every repertoire in the discovery cohort had been generated on one and the same sequencing platform. Along with the approximately 700-subject first cohort, a separate validation cohort of over 90 different subjects was used. To decide whether each TCR beta V gene segment behaved as functional or pseudogenic, an earlier analysis of some 570 of the donors relied on high-throughput TCR beta sequencing. Among around 400 genotyped donors of the cohort, an average of around 250,000 unique TCR beta nucleotide sequences was sequenced per donor, of which roughly 18% were non-productive. To study patterns of TCR occurrence, a later analysis re-analyzed previously published TCR beta repertoires from 650 to 750 donors and added high-resolution HLA genotyping. About 300 gigabases of sequencing data and approximately 84 million unique TCR sequences were included in an early release covering over 600 HLA-typed donors. Roughly 5 DR-DQ haplotypes were handled as single units for association and clustering because linkage in the cohort was strong. Donor age, sex, ethnicity and CMV serostatus were compiled together with the repertoire data. Class I and class II HLA loci were covered by the typing at four-digit resolution. The number of typed donors differed by locus: 629-630 for A, B, C, DRB1 and DQB1; approximately 520 for DQA1; 606 for DPA1; and roughly 490 for DPB1. Among the roughly 400 genotyped donors, approximately 77% belonged to the genetic ancestry cluster associated with self-reported Caucasian donors. The study aimed to test whether cataloging public T cell receptors could reveal signatures of past pathogen exposure. The study combined high-throughput TCR immunosequencing, statistical association of individual TCRs with disease status, and machine learning to predict cytomegalovirus infection status. The study used immunosequencing to profile the T cell repertoires of hundreds of subjects and linked those repertoires to cytomegalovirus serostatus. A later genetic analysis used genome-wide SNP genotypes for about three fifths of the roughly 700 donors, treating that subset as a discovery cohort. Rather than drawing on any new phenotypic data, the later analysis identified candidate immune exposures from TCR beta sequences and the way those sequences occurred across donors. The research as a whole found: The classifier was reported to diagnose cytomegalovirus status with high specificity and sensitivity in both the original cohort and the validation cohort. In vitro tests confirmed that three of the cytomegalovirus-associated TCR beta chains recognize cytomegalovirus antigens. It was suggested by the authors that the approach could potentially be generalized to other disease states and immunological phenotypes. A further reported finding was that TCR beta sequences accurately predicted the HLA-A and HLA-B alleles for most subjects in the first cohort. According to a later analysis, parvovirus B19, influenza, CMV and Epstein-Barr virus appeared linked to several top co-occurrence clusters. Across donors, most TCR sequences were observed very rarely, whereas some public TCRs were present in many individuals. Some IMGT-functional V segments, including TRBV6-2 and TRBV6-3, could not be distinguished by the 87-base-pair reads and were therefore excluded. In this cohort, only TCR beta chains were sequenced, and detectable features were limited by the absence of alpha or paired-chain data. Correlated functional status among segregating V segments might be attributable to linkage disequilibrium, but an unknown experimental factor could not be ruled out. In a later analysis, some 18,000 TCR beta sequences were associated with specific HLA alleles at a false discovery rate of 0.05. A later genetic analysis associated a missense DCLRE1C variant with V-gene and J-gene trimming of TCR beta chains, and an independent cohort replicated the association. In an earlier analysis of some 550 of the donors, most TCR beta V segments were observed in productive rearrangements about 87% or about 30% of the time, broadly matching IMGT annotations. CMV serostatus was the only immune exposure information available for the cohort. Because HLA typing was unavailable for some donors at each locus, only the typed subset was used in association tests. According to a later analysis, most CMV-associated TCR beta chains appeared to be HLA-restricted, and the HLA associations seemed to be driven largely by CMV exposure. In a later analysis, the rate of TCR association differed among HLA loci, with DRB1 alleles having the most associated TCRs and HLA-C alleles having the fewest. The study listed 150 to 200 TCR beta chains as associated with cytomegalovirus. Assigning TCR associations to individual alleles was difficult when HLA alleles, especially DR and DQ, strongly co-occurred. Sequencing depth was assumed to be roughly uniform across donors in the presence/absence analyses, though that assumption may not hold. In a later genetic analysis, fewer N-insertions in productive TCRs were reported among donors in an Asian-associated ancestry cluster than the approximately 670-donor mean. Because counts were too low, some 17 rarely observed V segments, including chromosome 9 orphons, were excluded from the earlier analysis of several hundred of the donors. Compared with equally common non-associated chains, HLA-associated TCR beta chains in a later analysis were more clonally expanded and had lower generation probabilities. The sequencing pipeline was judged likely to have produced a cluster of highly shared sequence variants as a technical artifact.

Details on this clone: Its cognate antigen has yet to be identified. At one of its ends the junction is not consistent with the germline gene, which may arise from a read error.

The library came from the immunoSEQ multiplex PCR assay. A mixture of 60 forward primers for TCR Vbeta segments and 13 reverse primers for TCR Jbeta segments was used in the multiplex PCR. Amplification of the CDR3 region of rearranged TCR beta genes was performed with a multiplex PCR assay on genomic DNA. The amplified TCR beta libraries were sequenced on the Illumina HiSeq System as 87-base-pair reads. In the paper's pipeline: A later analysis counted about 80 million unique TCR beta chains across the 550 to 750 repertoires, and some 12 million of these chains were shared by at least two donors. Raw reads were error-corrected and collapsed into unique sequences with a nearest-neighbor algorithm that merged closely related sequences to remove PCR and sequencing errors. To assign V, D and J gene segments, CDR3 sequences were aligned to IMGT reference sequences. For a sequence to be retained, at least a six-nucleotide match to both a V gene segment and a J gene segment was required. A rearrangement was called productive if the CDR3 had no stop codons and remained in frame with V and J, and every other rearrangement was called non-productive. CDR3 was defined according to IMGT convention as the region running from the second conserved V-encoded cysteine to the conserved J-encoded phenylalanine. The earlier analysis of approximately 590 of the donors excluded any sequence lacking an unambiguous match to a single V gene segment. An earlier analysis of fewer than 750 of the donors classified V segments as functional when productive rearrangements were above 56.7% and as segregating when the standard deviation between donors was above 5%. A statistical classification framework was developed to diagnose cytomegalovirus status using the catalog of TCR beta chain sequences. V and J gene assignment, in a later analysis, came from comparing TCR nucleotide sequences with IMGT/GENE-DB human TR gene sequences. In a later analysis, CDR3 sequences and most-parsimonious VDJ recombination scenarios were assigned using the TCRdist pipeline. A later analysis defined each TCR beta chain by its CDR3 amino acid sequence plus V-gene family, and excluded reads lacking a unique V-gene family. As a way to deal with suspected cross-contamination and a sequencing artifact, a later analysis dropped 450 to 600 nucleotide sequences that were highly shared and had low generation probability. In a later analysis, a clonal expansion index for each public chain was calculated from normalized within-repertoire ranks of inferred template counts. Generation probabilities in a later analysis came from a VDJ recombination model fitted to out-of-frame rearrangements, and those results were checked against IGoR. In a later analysis, hypergeometric tests were used to score TCR-TCR, TCR-HLA and TCR-CMV co-occurrence, with a repertoire-size bias correction applied to TCR pairs. To estimate false discovery rates, a later analysis permuted the HLA or CMV assignments 20 times. In a later analysis, co-occurring TCRs were grouped with DBSCAN, and TCRdist sequence similarity was added when clustering was performed within HLA-allele-positive subsets. Repertoires with fewer than 30,000 or more than 120,000 public chains were left out of co-occurrence clustering, as were about five repertoires with anomalous nucleotide sharing. Entries here come from immuneACCESS through TCRdb and include only in-frame sequences with V and J called. Some clones fail to appear in such tables; in the studies checked, an unresolved V gene covers under half of the shortfall, and the cause of the remainder is unknown. The V and J calls and the clone size are those of that table, but D and trimming were determined from the DNA. The sample includes around 130,000 clones, with around 78% observed a single time. The top ten hold around 2% of the sample.

The cohort comprised around 690 healthy bone marrow donors. All cohort members were sampled while nominally healthy, although unrecorded immune exposures were likely present. The donor tested CMV seronegative and was one of the 352 seronegative cohort members. Every donor gave a peripheral blood sample, and the peripheral blood mononuclear cells from that sample were used for TCR beta sequencing. The Qiagen DNeasy Blood Extraction Kit was used to extract genomic DNA from the blood cell samples. The CDR3 sequence holds 14 residues, the cysteine and phenylalanine included. Of all the DNA, just the CDR3 is kept, 42 bases in frame from base 1. From a lookup of the germline V gene, CDR1 and CDR2 are SNHLY and FYNNEI.

Sequencing was carried out using PBMCs. The source is a woman aged 45-59 years in good health and CMV-seronegative. The rearrangement combines TRBV2 with TRBJ2-5, with a tentative D gene TRBD2 over 5 matching bases. At the DNA level, the sequence is TGTGCCAGCAGGGGAGAAGTACTTCAAGAGGCCCAGTACTTC. Translated, this gives CASRGEVLQEAQYF.